The 32 T cell receptor beta chains presented below share a single source sample, sequenced in a study of blood T cell repertoires in COVID-19. Profiling relied on immunoSEQ multiplex PCR, and the TCRdb table lists in-frame clones only, not all of them. The sample has 250,000 to 300,000 clones, about nine tenths seen once. The specimen sequenced was peripheral blood. These TCRs come from a woman aged 60 to 75 with acute or convalescent COVID-19.

J is TRBJ2-1 and V is TRBV9, with 11 positions matching TRBD2. With 1 base clipped from V and 5 bases from J, the junction kept 14 bases outside the gene matches. The CDR3 is 19 amino acids. Germline loops: CDR1 SGDLS, CDR2 YYNGEE. The CDR3 spells CASSVTPFSGGEMDNEQFF. The CDR3 region has the DNA TGTGCCAGCAGCGTAACCCCTTTTAGCGGGGGGGAAATGGACAATGAGCAGTTCTTC. The whole variable domain, filled in from reference TRBV9 and TRBJ2-1, reads DSGVTQTPKHLITATGQRVTLRCSPRSGDLSVYWYQQSLDQGLQFLIQYYNGEERAKGNILERFSAQQFPDLHSELNLSSLELGDSALYFCASSVTPFSGGEMDNEQFFGPGTRLTVL.

V and J are TRBV5-6 and TRBJ2-1; 9 bases line up with TRBD2. Germline V CDR1 and CDR2: SGHDT, YYEEEE. The V segment lost 0 bases and the J segment 6 bases; nucleotides outside the gene matches: 1. This CDR3 comprises 14 residues. CDR3 loop: CASSLGTSANEQFF. CDR3 nucleotides: TGTGCCAGCAGCTTGGGGACTAGCGCCAATGAGCAGTTCTTC.

The table lists this clone with a count of one. V gene TRBV19 combines with J gene TRBJ2-7; the D gene is possibly TRBD2 (6 bases). CDR3 length equals 14 residues. V gave up 6 bases and J gave up 5 bases, with 17 bases separating them. CDR1 LNHDA and CDR2 SQIVND come from the germline V gene (reference sequence). The CDR3 loop reads CASRPRDFTDEQYF. CDR3 DNA sequence: TGTGCCAGTAGGCCCCGGGACTTCACGGACGAGCAGTACTTC. The complete variable domain, with remaining parts taken from reference TRBV19 and TRBJ2-7, reads DGGITQSPKYLFRKEGQNVTLSCEQNLNHDAMYWYRQDPGQGLRLIYYSQIVNDFQKGDIAEGYSVSREKKESFPLTVTSAQKNPTAFYLCASRPRDFTDEQYFGPGTRLTVT.

The chain couples TRBV3-1 (or the pseudogene TRBV3-2) to TRBJ1-2, with D unresolved. CDR1 and CDR2 from the germline V gene are LGHDT and YNNKEL (reference sequence). The CDR3 covers 14 residues. V gave up 0 bases and J gave up 2 bases, with 7 bases separating them. CDR3 amino acids: CASSQDGVNYGYTF. In DNA form, the CDR3 reads TGTGCCAGCAGCCAAGATGGAGTAAACTATGGCTACACCTTC.

V gene TRBV9 combines with J gene TRBJ2-7; D call uncertain. Trimming pared 0 bases from V and 0 bases from J, leaving 7 bases between. CDR1 and CDR2 from the germline V gene are SGDLS and YYNGEE. CDR3 size: 14 residues. This chain's CDR3 is CASSVGKSSYEQYF. Written as DNA, the CDR3 is TGTGCCAGCAGCGTAGGTAAGAGCTCCTACGAGCAGTACTTC.

V gene TRBV2 combines with J gene TRBJ2-7; D remains ambiguous. V lost 6 bases, J lost 0 bases, and 12 bases lay in between. The length of the CDR3 is 14 residues. CDR1 and CDR2 (germline): SNHLY, FYNNEI. The CDR3 loop reads CASRALVNSYEQYF. CDR3 DNA sequence: TGTGCCAGCAGAGCCTTGGTAAACTCCTACGAGCAGTACTTC.

The V gene is TRBV6-2 or TRBV6-3, the J gene TRBJ1-1; no firm D call. The CDR3 is 12 amino acids. V was trimmed by 6 bases and J by 5 bases, leaving 10 bases between them. The germline gives CDR1 MNHEY, CDR2 SVGEGT. The CDR3 bases are TGTGCCAGCAGCCCCCGGGATACTGAAGCTTTCTTT. This translates into CASSPRDTEAFF.

Here the CDR3 DNA reads TGTGCCAGCTCGGGTCCATCCTCCCAAGAGACCCAGTACTTC. It translates to CASSGPSSQETQYF. The genes are TRBV5-6 and TRBJ2-5; no clear D gene. Germline-derived CDR1 and CDR2 are SGHDT and YYEEEE. V was clipped by 7 bases and J by 1 base, with 14 bases between them. The CDR3 has 14 residues.

This sequence joins TRBV29-1 and TRBJ2-7; 14 bases are a match to TRBD2. Germline V gene lookup returns CDR1 SQVTM and CDR2 ANQGSEA. This CDR3 has 13 residues. Trimming cost V 7 bases and J 3 bases; bases outside gene matches: 2. Here the CDR3 reads CSGGTSGSYEQYF. The CDR3 region has the DNA TGCAGCGGGGGGACTAGCGGGAGCTACGAGCAGTACTTC.

The sample holds one count of this clone. The V call is TRBV5-6, the J call TRBJ1-1; D gene ambiguous. CDR1 is SGHDT and CDR2 is YYEEEE in the germline V gene. The CDR3 covers 13 residues. V shed 7 bases and J shed 0 bases, with 10 bases lying between them. CDR3 coding DNA: TGTGCCAGCCTGGGGAGACTGAACACTGAAGCTTTCTTT. Translated, it gives CASLGRLNTEAFF.

The V gene is TRBV24-1, the J gene TRBJ2-3; D possibly corresponds to TRBD2 (5 bases). The CDR3 has 22 amino acids. Per germline, CDR1 KGHDR and CDR2 SFDVKD. The V gene lost 5 bases and the J gene lost 3 bases, with 35 bases spanning the gap. The CDR3 region is CATSGGYTMEAWVVGYTDTQYF. CDR3 DNA: TGTGCCACCAGTGGAGGGTACACCATGGAGGCATGGGTGGTGGGGTATACAGATACGCAGTATTTT.

The rearrangement joins TRBV27 to TRBJ2-6, with a tentative D call TRBD2 (5 bases). Germline CDR1 is MNHEY and CDR2 is SMNVEV (reference sequence). The CDR3 covers 15 residues. V lost 6 bases and J 4 bases, leaving 13 bases between the germline ends. The CDR3 loop is CASSSLGVGANVLTF. CDR3 DNA sequence: TGTGCCAGCAGCTCCTTGGGAGTGGGGGCCAACGTCCTGACTTTC.

The V gene is TRBV29-1, the J gene TRBJ2-1; 11 bases are shared with TRBD2. The germline V gene has CDR1 SQVTM and CDR2 ANQGSEA. V shed 4 bases and J 4 bases; nucleotides not matched to a gene: 6. This CDR3 region has 15 residues. Here the CDR3 reads CSVVTGLAAYNEQFF. The DNA for the CDR3 is TGCAGCGTTGTTACGGGACTAGCGGCGTACAATGAGCAGTTCTTC.

The J gene is TRBJ1-1, the V gene TRBV27, with 12 positions matching TRBD1. V was pared by 6 bases and J by 4 bases, with 9 bases of the junction left unmatched. Germline-derived CDR1 and CDR2 are MNHEY and SMNVEV (reference sequence). The CDR3 consists of 16 residues. CDR3 in DNA: TGTGCCAGCAGACCGGGACAGGGGGCGTTGGGCACTGAAGCTTTCTTT. Translated, it gives CASRPGQGALGTEAFF.

The chain recombines TRBV28 with TRBJ1-6, with TRBD1 as a possible D gene (5 bases). V was pared by 5 bases and J by 5 bases, with 25 bases between. The CDR3 runs 19 residues. Germline lookup yields CDR1 MDHEN and CDR2 SYDVKM. The CDR3 region has the DNA TGTGCCAGCAGTCTCGACACACCCCAGGGAATGAAGGATAATTCACCCCTCCACTTT. This codes for CASSLDTPQGMKDNSPLHF.

The rearrangement joins TRBV5-1 to TRBJ2-3, with a possible D match to TRBD2 (7 bases). Germline values: CDR1 SGHRS, CDR2 YFSETQ. V was clipped by 4 bases and J by 3 bases, with 15 bases between them. CDR3 length equals 15 residues. CDR3 residues: CASSLRRGPTDTQYF. DNA for the CDR3: TGCGCCAGCAGCCTAAGGCGGGGGCCTACAGATACGCAGTATTTT.

This chain uses TRBV18 with TRBJ1-1; 9 nucleotides agree with TRBD1. Unmatched junction bases numbered 5, after V lost 3 bases and J lost 3 bases. Germline lookup yields CDR1 KGHSH and CDR2 LQKENI. There are 15 residues in the CDR3. The CDR3 loop reads CASSPTGQGDTEAFF. The CDR3 coding sequence is TGTGCCAGCTCACCGACGGGACAGGGCGACACTGAAGCTTTCTTT.

This chain connects TRBV28 to TRBJ1-2, with 8 bases lining up with TRBD1. Germline values: CDR1 MDHEN, CDR2 SYDVKM. Unmatched junction bases numbered 11, after V lost 7 bases and J lost 7 bases. The CDR3 contains 14 residues. This CDR3 reads CASTPGTGSIGYTF. The CDR3 region has the DNA TGTGCCAGCACCCCTGGGACAGGTTCTATTGGCTACACCTTC.

The rearrangement uses TRBV24-1 and TRBJ2-1, with D perhaps TRBD1 (6 bases). From germline, CDR1 is KGHDR and CDR2 SFDVKD. The V end lost 5 bases, the J end lost 8 bases, and 21 bases lay between the germline ends. The CDR3 has 16 residues. The CDR3 loop reads CATSALMGARVYEQFF. In DNA, the CDR3 is TGTGCCACCAGTGCCCTAATGGGGGCTCGGGTCTATGAGCAGTTCTTC.

The V gene is TRBV5-1, the J gene TRBJ2-1; tentative D call: TRBD2 (6 bases). V was trimmed by 5 bases and J by 0 bases, leaving 12 bases between them. Germline CDR1 and CDR2: SGHRS and YFSETQ. The CDR3 length is 15 residues. The CDR3 DNA is TGCGCCAGCAGGTTAGCGGTCCTCTCCTACAATGAGCAGTTCTTC. Its translation is CASRLAVLSYNEQFF.

V usage is TRBV2 and J usage is TRBJ2-5; D might be TRBD1 (6 bases). From germline, CDR1 is SNHLY and CDR2 FYNNEI. The CDR3 is made up of 18 amino acids. V was pared by 6 bases and J by 5 bases, with 28 bases between. The DNA of the CDR3 is TGTGCCAGCAGCGCCAACTCCCTGCTGACAGTTCAGGGGGAGACCCAGTACTTC. Amino acids: CASSANSLLTVQGETQYF.

This clone was seen a single time. The chain uses TRBV6-6 and TRBJ2-3; 8 bases match TRBD1. Germline-derived CDR1 and CDR2 are MNHNY and SVGAGI (reference sequence). The CDR3 sequence is 15 residues long. Losses at the gene ends were 0 bases for V and 6 bases for J; bases not matched to a gene: 5. The CDR3 loop is CASSYSDRVIDTQYF. The CDR3 nucleotides read TGTGCCAGCAGTTACTCGGACAGGGTAATCGATACGCAGTATTTT.

This clone was counted once. The CDR3 protein is CASSKTTSGNYEQYF. CDR3 in DNA: TGTGCCAGCAGTAAAACAACTAGCGGAAACTACGAGCAGTACTTC. The chain couples TRBV6-2 or TRBV6-3 to TRBJ2-7; 8 nucleotides match TRBD2. This CDR3 has 15 residues. Germline V lookup: CDR1 MNHEY, CDR2 SVGEGT. The V and J ends lost 5 bases and 3 bases, in that order; junction bases with no gene match: 9.

The chain employs TRBV3-1 (or the pseudogene TRBV3-2) and TRBJ1-2, with D possibly being TRBD1 (5 bases). Germline CDR1 and CDR2: LGHDT and YNNKEL (reference sequence). V lost 1 base and J lost 8, with 11 bases in between. The CDR3 consists of 13 residues. The CDR3, as DNA: TGTGCCAGCAGCCAAGGGCAGGGTTTAGGCTACACCTTC. Protein sequence: CASSQGQGLGYTF.

The chain combines TRBV7-2 with TRBJ2-5, with 9 bases aligning to TRBD2. V shed 0 bases and J 2 bases; nucleotides not matched to a gene: 4. CDR1 SGHTA and CDR2 FQGNSA come from the germline V gene. CDR3 size: 16 residues. Here the CDR3 DNA reads TGTGCCAGCAGCTTAGCGCGGCTAGCGGGACAAGAGACCCAGTACTTC. Its protein is CASSLARLAGQETQYF.

The J gene is TRBJ1-5, the V gene TRBV12-3 or TRBV12-4; possible D gene TRBD1, 5 bases. This CDR3 has 13 amino acids. Trimming cost V 9 bases and J 5 bases, with 14 bases left between them. CDR3 nucleotides: TGTGCCAGTAATTGGAGGGGCGATCAGCCCCAGCATTTT. Amino acid sequence: CASNWRGDQPQHF.

This chain links TRBV9 with TRBJ2-1; 8 nucleotides match TRBD2. V was pared by 0 bases and J by 6 bases, with 11 bases of the junction left unmatched. Germline V gene lookup returns CDR1 SGDLS and CDR2 YYNGEE. The CDR3 is made up of 17 amino acids. Written as DNA, the CDR3 is TGTGCCAGCAGCGTAGGGGAAAGCGGGAGAAGGGGCAATGAGCAGTTCTTC. Residues: CASSVGESGRRGNEQFF.

The CDR3 coding sequence is TGTGCCAGCAGCTTAGCGCAGGTAGGAGAGACCCAGTACTTC. Translating it yields CASSLAQVGETQYF. The chain uses TRBV7-2 and TRBJ2-5; no clear D gene. In germline, CDR1 is SGHTA, CDR2 FQGNSA. This CDR3 comprises 14 residues. V dropped 0 bases and J dropped 4 bases, with 9 bases sitting between them.

The chain uses TRBV2 and TRBJ1-6; D not certain. Per the germline V gene, CDR1 is SNHLY and CDR2 is FYNNEI. V dropped 3 bases and J dropped 9 bases, with 12 bases sitting between them. This CDR3 region has 14 residues. The CDR3 is CASSEGGERSPLHF. Here the CDR3 DNA reads TGTGCCAGCAGTGAGGGTGGAGAGCGTTCACCCCTCCACTTT.

The chain is built from TRBV4-3 and TRBJ2-1; 9 bases fit TRBD1. Germline values: CDR1 LGHNA, CDR2 YSLEER. J was trimmed by 7 bases and V by 3 bases; bases with no gene match: 7. The CDR3 runs 15 residues. The CDR3 sequence is CASSQRQGGRNEQFF. The CDR3 DNA is TGCGCCAGCAGCCAGCGACAGGGGGGTAGGAATGAGCAGTTCTTC.

The chain couples TRBV5-4 to TRBJ2-5, with TRBD2 as a possible D gene (6 bases). Germline V gives CDR1 SGHNT, CDR2 YYREEE (reference sequence). The CDR3 has 13 residues. The V end lost 4 bases, the J end lost 2 bases, and 9 bases lay between the germline ends. The CDR3 sequence: CASSRDLQETQYF. DNA for the CDR3: TGTGCCAGCAGCCGGGACTTACAAGAGACCCAGTACTTC.

The rearrangement links TRBV6-5 to TRBJ2-7, with D tentatively TRBD1 (7 bases). The CDR3 covers 14 residues. CDR1 and CDR2 from the germline V gene are MNHEY and SVGAGI. V was trimmed by 6 bases and J by 3 bases, leaving 15 bases between them. CDR3 residues: CASSSAGQIYEQYF. The CDR3 DNA sequence: TGTGCCAGCAGCTCCGCGGGACAGATCTACGAGCAGTACTTC.